This TCR beta chain comes out of a study of T cells after yellow fever vaccination. Study at large: In the case of low-cell-number fractions, SMART-Seq v4 Ultra Low Input was used for preparation. General observations from the study: It was a small share of clonotypes that appeared in both CD4 and CD8 compartments. Most clones from primary vaccination were detected again post-booster (roughly 95% CD4, around 90% CD8).

As concerns this clonotype: Its antigen is unknown.

The CDR3 contains 15 residues. The germline CDR1 and CDR2 sequences are SGHRS and YFSETQ. Deletions cut 4 bases from V and 4 bases from J, with 18 bases between. The 5'RACE template-switching step produced TCR cDNA and added a universal primer site and UMIs. TCRdb reanalysed the 5' RACE reads using MiXCR and keeps one entry per CDR3 protein. The data contain 300,000 to 400,000 distinct CDR3 sequences, roughly 8.3% of them seen just once; the ten biggest clones take up 17%. The clonotype was recovered from a man aged 18 to 30 who received the YFV17D yellow fever vaccine. The chain employs TRBV5-1 and TRBJ2-7; D might be TRBD1 or TRBD2, each matching 5 bases. Sequenced material: PBMCs, taken approximately 40 days after the first yellow fever vaccination. This chain's CDR3 is CASSRRRGSKYEQYF. The CDR3 nucleotides read TGCGCCAGCAGCCGGCGCCGGGGCTCGAAATACGAGCAGTACTTC.